This record looks at one TCR beta chain sequence and its context. This clonotype showed up just a few times. Its recognized antigen is unknown. No much larger clonotype is one base removed from it; base qualities were not supplied. These data belong to a study of CD8+CD57+ T cells in acquired aplastic anemia listed by TCRdb under 2018. As for the study more broadly: Extracted DNA from sorted CD4+ and CD8+ cells averaged around 3.5 ug, ranging from roughly 0.19 to 27.4 ug. CD8+CD57+ expansion was defined as a frequency above the mean frequency observed in healthy subjects. Beyond this particular receptor, the publication reports: CD8+ Simpson's diversity did not differ significantly between patients and healthy controls (P=0.060). Around 27 CD8+ CDR3 sequences were shared between patients and controls but appeared highly expressed in patients and within their immunodominant clones.

The patients picked for sequencing were ones in whom flow cytometry had shown an expansion of CD8+CD57+ cells. Severe acquired aplastic anemia was diagnosed in all patients according to International Study of Aplastic Anemia and Agranulocytosis and Camitta criteria. No therapy had been received by the patients at the time of blood sampling. In this study, sorted CD4+ and CD8+ T cells from the blood of healthy subjects and of severe aplastic anemia patients had their TCR repertoires deep-sequenced. Patients were enrolled in the USA under clinicaltrials.gov protocols 00001620, 01623167, 00001397, 00071045, 00081523 and 00961064. Ficoll-Paque density gradient centrifugation was used to isolate peripheral blood mononuclear cells. CD4+ and CD8+ T cells were sorted by FACS or magnetic beads before DNA extraction. Profiling of TCR beta VDJ combinations and CDR3 sequences used genomic DNA as the template. TCR repertoire sequencing was run on an Illumina HiSeq 2000. For the original study's pipeline: TRBV/TRBJ rearrangement plots, CDR3 size and DJ length profiles, and Simpson's diversity index were used to evaluate the repertoires. The most abundant DNA sequence in the deep sequencing data was taken as the immunodominant clone. CDR3 amino acid sequences were screened for sharing across subjects and were compared with published repertoires and the VDJdb database. TCRdb reprocessed the public reads (quality trimming at Q25 with fastp, clone calling with MiXCR) and kept in-frame beta chains. Merged by CDR3 protein, the rows form single entries marked with the most common genes and DNA. The V and J calls follow TCRdb's processing rather than the paper's. The sample has about 150,000 distinct CDR3 sequences on record, just over 50% of them singletons. The ten most abundant clones make up approximately 12% of the sample.

The material sequenced was sorted CD4+, CD8+, or CD8+CD57+ T cells (not recorded which) from PBMCs. The source is a human donor with aplastic anemia.

The CDR3: CASSLRLAGGESRDNEQFF. The sequence in DNA is TGCGCCAGCAGCTTGAGACTAGCGGGGGGGGAGTCAAGGGACAATGAGCAGTTCTTC. The chain is made from TRBV5-1 and TRBJ2-1, and TRBD2 aligns with 14 junction nucleotides. According to the germline V gene, CDR1 reads SGHRS and CDR2 reads YFSETQ. Trimming removed 1 base from V and 5 bases from J; the gene matches leave 11 bases unexplained. From its cysteine to its phenylalanine, the CDR3 spans 19 amino acids. Solely the CDR3 DNA is kept, with 57 bases framed from the first base.